The rows below give T cell receptor beta chains drawn from one sample of a study of T-cell reconstitution after alpha-beta-depleted transplantation in children. MiXCR was run by TCRdb on the PCR reads, yielding one entry per CDR3 protein. The repertoire holds 350,000 to 400,000 distinct CDR3 sequences, about an eighth seen once, with approximately 4.2% in the top ten. The input for sequencing was PBMCs, taken from the stem cell graft. Source of these receptors: a human donor who donated a stem cell graft to a child with Fanconi anemia. CDR3s include the opening cysteine and the closing phenylalanine or tryptophan. The order of the fields is CDR3 protein, CDR3 DNA, V gene, J gene, D gene, clone size. The D gene is left open where the match is weak. Some rows mark clone size as missing; the rest say once, few, many or name a class of expanded clone.

CSVGGLMGDSNQPQHF,TGCAGCGTTGGGGGCCTGATGGGCGATAGCAATCAGCCCCAGCATTTT,TRBV29-1,TRBJ1-5,-,-
CASSGQTGINEQFF,TGTGCCAGCAGCGGACAGACAGGGATTAATGAGCAGTTCTTC,TRBV7-8,TRBJ2-1,TRBD1,-
CASSPGGGNAPQHF,TGTGCCAGCAGCCCGGGAGGTGGCAATGCGCCCCAGCATTTT,TRBV9,TRBJ1-5,-,few
CSAKPHLTQETQYF,TGCAGTGCTAAACCTCACCTTACTCAAGAGACCCAGTACTTC,TRBV20-1,TRBJ2-5,-,few
CASSPSPRLNTGELFF,TGTGCCAGCAGCCCCTCCCCCAGACTAAACACCGGGGAGCTGTTTTTT,TRBV5-4,TRBJ2-2,-,few
CSVEVVKGVTGAFF,TGCAGCGTTGAAGTTGTGAAGGGTGTGACGGGGGCTTTCTTT,TRBV29-1,TRBJ1-1,-,few
CASSQSAGEETQYF,TGCGCCAGCAGCCAAAGCGCGGGGGAAGAGACCCAGTACTTC,TRBV4-3,TRBJ2-5,TRBD2,few
CASSPLQGIDTEAFF,TGTGCCAGCAGCCCGTTACAGGGGATAGACACTGAAGCTTTCTTT,TRBV3-1,TRBJ1-1,TRBD1,-
CASSSPPRGLSTDTQYF,TGTGCCAGCAGCTCCCCCCCAAGGGGGCTCTCGACAGATACGCAGTATTTT,TRBV7-2,TRBJ2-3,TRBD1,few
CAWSVRGSRNSPLHF,TGTGCCTGGAGTGTACGAGGCAGCCGGAATTCACCCCTCCACTTT,TRBV30,TRBJ1-6,-,many
CASSFLGGAGYTF,TGTGCCAGCAGCTTCCTAGGGGGAGCCGGCTACACCTTC,TRBV11-1,TRBJ1-2,-,-
CSARAGYEQYF,TGCAGTGCTAGAGCTGGCTACGAGCAGTACTTC,TRBV20-1,TRBJ2-7,-,few
CSVDTVDTQYF,TGCAGCGTGGATACTGTGGATACGCAGTATTTT,TRBV29-1,TRBJ2-3,-,-
CASRTMTVNTEAFF,TGTGCCAGCAGGACTATGACAGTGAACACTGAAGCTTTCTTT,TRBV12-3/TRBV12-4,TRBJ1-1,-,many
CASTLNPPNTEAFF,TGTGCCAGCACCCTAAATCCACCGAACACTGAAGCTTTCTTT,TRBV7-2,TRBJ1-1,-,many
CSAVQGYEQYF,TGCAGCGCCGTCCAGGGCTACGAGCAGTACTTC,TRBV29-1,TRBJ2-7,-,many
CASSYSSADTQYF,TGTGCCAGCAGTTACTCCTCCGCAGATACGCAGTATTTT,TRBV6-5,TRBJ2-3,-,-
CASSSGLPNEKLFF,TGTGCCAGCAGCTCAGGGTTGCCTAATGAAAAACTGTTTTTT,TRBV7-9,TRBJ1-4,-,many
CASSSPSQNTQYF,TGCGCCAGCAGCTCCCCGTCCCAAAATACGCAGTATTTT,TRBV5-1,TRBJ2-3,-,-
CASRTGGDGYTF,TGTGCCAGCAGGACAGGGGGCGATGGCTACACCTTC,TRBV6-6,TRBJ1-2,TRBD1,many
CASRDRMNTEAFF,TGTGCCAGCAGGGACAGGATGAACACTGAAGCTTTCTTT,TRBV6-6,TRBJ1-1,TRBD1,-
CASSQNRGSNQPQHF,TGTGCCAGCAGCCAAAACAGGGGAAGCAATCAGCCCCAGCATTTT,TRBV3-1,TRBJ1-5,TRBD1,-
CAISMGGLQPQHF,TGTGCCATCTCCATGGGGGGACTTCAGCCCCAGCATTTT,TRBV19,TRBJ1-5,-,few
CSARGIGETQYF,TGCAGTGCTAGAGGGATTGGGGAGACCCAGTACTTC,TRBV20-1,TRBJ2-5,-,many
CASSVQRDTEAFF,TGTGCCAGCAGCGTCCAGAGAGACACTGAAGCTTTCTTT,TRBV9,TRBJ1-1,-,few
CASSYYSPSGANVLTF,TGCGCCAGCAGCTATTACAGTCCCTCTGGGGCCAACGTCCTGACTTTC,TRBV5-1,TRBJ2-6,-,-
CASSPYGTDSYNEQFF,TGTGCCAGCAGTCCATACGGGACAGACTCCTACAATGAGCAGTTCTTC,TRBV27,TRBJ2-1,TRBD1,-
CASSLGALAGAETQYF,TGCGCCAGCAGCTTGGGAGCCTTAGCGGGGGCCGAGACCCAGTACTTC,TRBV5-1,TRBJ2-5,TRBD2,many
CASSLGPSRKTQYF,TGTGCCAGCAGCCTCGGACCGAGCAGGAAGACCCAGTACTTC,TRBV6-2/TRBV6-3,TRBJ2-5,-,-
CASSLNRLNSPLHF,TGTGCCAGCAGCTTAAACAGGCTAAATTCACCCCTCCACTTT,TRBV7-2,TRBJ1-6,-,-
CASSLGTVVTEAFF,TGTGCCAGCAGTTTGGGGACGGTCGTCACTGAAGCTTTCTTT,TRBV12-3/TRBV12-4,TRBJ1-1,-,many